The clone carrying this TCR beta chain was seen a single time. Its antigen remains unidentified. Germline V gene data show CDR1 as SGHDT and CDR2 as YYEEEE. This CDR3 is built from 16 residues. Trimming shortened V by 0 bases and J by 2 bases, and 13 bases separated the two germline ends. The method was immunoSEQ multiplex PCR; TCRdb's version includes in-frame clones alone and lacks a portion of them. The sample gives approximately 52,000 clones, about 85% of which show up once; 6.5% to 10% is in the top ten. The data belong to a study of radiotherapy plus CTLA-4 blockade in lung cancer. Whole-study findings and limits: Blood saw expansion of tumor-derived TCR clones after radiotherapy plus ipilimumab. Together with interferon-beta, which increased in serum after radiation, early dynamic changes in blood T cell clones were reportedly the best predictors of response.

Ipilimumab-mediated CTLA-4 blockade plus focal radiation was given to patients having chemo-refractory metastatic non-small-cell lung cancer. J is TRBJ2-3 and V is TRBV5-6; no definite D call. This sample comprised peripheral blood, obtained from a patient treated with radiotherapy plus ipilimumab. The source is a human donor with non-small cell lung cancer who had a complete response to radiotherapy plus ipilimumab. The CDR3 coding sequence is TGTGCCAGCAGCTTGGCCGGGTTTCTATACACAGATACGCAGTATTTT. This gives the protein CASSLAGFLYTDTQYF. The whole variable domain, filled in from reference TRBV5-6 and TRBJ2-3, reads DAGVTQSPTHLIKTRGQQVTLRCSPKSGHDTVSWYQQALGQGPQFIFQYYEEEERQRGNFPDRFSGHQFPNYSSELNVNALLLGDSALYLCASSLAGFLYTDTQYFGPGTRLTVL.